The 25 T cell receptor beta chains reported below all come from one sample, sequenced in a study of post-analysis software for immune sequencing data. General study points: TRBV5-6, TRBV5-1 and TRBV20-1 belonged to a set of roughly 5 TRBV segments that were more frequent in patients than controls.

These receptors are not linked to any known antigen. Carried by the TCR beta cDNA libraries were unique molecular identifiers. One entry per CDR3 protein results from TCRdb running MiXCR on the PCR reads. This table holds roughly 540,000 distinct CDR3 sequences, approximately 34% found once. The sequencing sample was made of blood. The receptors were gathered from a girl aged 2-17 years with multiple sclerosis.

This clonotype was counted at least ten times. The CDR3 DNA follows: TGTGCCAGCTCAACCGAGCCGGGCCGTTCCTACGAGCAGTACTTC. It encodes CASSTEPGRSYEQYF. The gene calls are TRBV18 and TRBJ2-7; no firm D call. This CDR3 comprises 15 residues. V lost 5 bases and J lost 1, with 15 bases in between. CDR1 and CDR2 from the germline V gene are KGHSH and LQKENI.

This chain connects TRBV7-9 to TRBJ1-1; 7 nucleotides match TRBD1. Unmatched junction bases numbered 9, after V lost 3 bases and J lost 5 bases. This CDR3 is built from 15 residues. The germline V gene has CDR1 SEHNR and CDR2 FQNEAQ (reference sequence). CDR3 sequence: CASSLDETGKTEAFF. In nucleotides, the CDR3 is TGTGCCAGCAGCTTGGACGAGACAGGGAAAACTGAAGCTTTCTTT.

The chain uses TRBV7-3 and TRBJ2-7, with 7 positions matching TRBD2. Germline lookup yields CDR1 SGHTA and CDR2 FQGTGA. The CDR3 has 15 residues. V shed 3 bases and J 4 bases; nucleotides not matched to a gene: 9. The CDR3 loop is CASSFQAGPGYEQYF. The CDR3 nucleotides are TGTGCCAGCAGCTTCCAAGCGGGACCTGGATACGAGCAGTACTTC. The full variable domain, with the rest looked up from reference TRBV7-3 and TRBJ2-7, is GAGVSQTPSNKVTEKGKYVELRCDPISGHTALYWYRQSLGQGPEFLIYFQGTGAADDSGLPNDRFFAVRPEGSVSTLKIQRTERGDSAVYLCASSFQAGPGYEQYFGPGTRLTVT.

This rearrangement joins TRBV5-6 to TRBJ2-7; 9 positions agree with TRBD1. The germline V gene has CDR1 SGHDT and CDR2 YYEEEE. This CDR3 has 15 residues. V was clipped by 0 bases and J by 6 bases; unmatched bases: 7. The CDR3 bases are TGTGCCAGCAGCTTGGTCGGGACAGGGTGGGCCGAGCAGTACTTC. Protein product: CASSLVGTGWAEQYF.

This clonotype was observed a handful of times. V and J are TRBV20-1 and TRBJ2-1, with D perhaps matching TRBD2 (6 bases). The CDR3 extends over 15 amino acids. Trimming removed 5 bases at V and 4 bases at J, with 18 bases between. Germline CDR1 DFQATT, CDR2 SNEGSKA (reference sequence). CDR3 amino acids: CSAPPGTSVYNEQFF. The CDR3 region has the DNA TGCAGTGCTCCACCCGGGACTTCCGTATACAATGAGCAGTTCTTC.

The chain links TRBV6-1 to TRBJ2-7; 8 bases map to TRBD2. V trimming: 0 bases; J trimming: 0 bases; junction bases outside the gene matches: 10. The CDR3 runs 18 residues. Germline V CDR1 and CDR2: MNHNS, SASEGT. CDR3 DNA: TGTGCCAGCAGTGAAGCCTTTCTGGGCGGGGGGCTCTCCTACGAGCAGTACTTC. This sequence encodes CASSEAFLGGGLSYEQYF.

The chain employs TRBV7-2 and TRBJ2-5, with 7 positions matching TRBD2. After removal of 4 bases from V and 2 bases from J, the junction contained 10 bases not matched to a gene. The CDR3 contains 16 residues. Germline CDR1 reads SGHTA; CDR2 reads FQGNSA. CDR3 sequence reads: CASSSKAGSGQETQYF. The CDR3 DNA reads as TGTGCCAGCAGCTCCAAAGCGGGGAGCGGTCAAGAGACCCAGTACTTC.

This clonotype turned up a few times. J is TRBJ2-3 and V is TRBV7-2, with 9 bases identical to TRBD1. V dropped 5 bases and J dropped 7; count of bases not matched to a gene: 7. Germline CDR1 and CDR2: SGHTA and FQGNSA. This CDR3 region has 14 residues. The CDR3, as DNA: TGTGCCAGCAGCCGATGGACAGGGGCGAATACGCAGTATTTT. Its translation is CASSRWTGANTQYF. The whole variable domain, remainder taken from reference TRBV7-2 and TRBJ2-3, is GAGVSQSPSNKVTEKGKDVELRCDPISGHTALYWYRQSLGQGLEFLIYFQGNSAPDKSGLPSDRFSAERTGGSVSTLTIQRTQQEDSAVYLCASSRWTGANTQYFGPGTRLTVL.

This clonotype has only a few counts. This chain uses TRBV12-3 or TRBV12-4 with TRBJ2-1; 8 bases agree with TRBD2. V trimming: 6 bases; J trimming: 4 bases; junction bases outside the gene matches: 17. CDR3 size: 18 residues. CDR3 nucleotide sequence: TGTGCCAGCAGCTTCCCGACCACCGGGACTAGGCATTACAATGAGCAGTTCTTC. Protein product: CASSFPTTGTRHYNEQFF.

V and J are TRBV29-1 and TRBJ1-4; 7 bases line up with TRBD1. The germline V gene has CDR1 SQVTM and CDR2 ANQGSEA. The CDR3 loop spans 17 amino acids. Trimming cost V 1 base and J 7 bases; bases outside gene matches: 15. In nucleotides, the CDR3 is TGCAGCGTTGAAGGGCCACAGGGGCAGGGGGTTATTGAAAAACTGTTTTTT. Amino acid sequence: CSVEGPQGQGVIEKLFF.

This clonotype was counted only a few times. The genes are TRBV6-4 and TRBJ2-1, with 7 bases lining up with TRBD1. Germline lookup yields CDR1 MRHNA and CDR2 SNTAGT. The CDR3 is 15 amino acids. Trimming removed 2 bases from V and 3 bases from J; junction bases left unmatched: 4. The CDR3 loop reads CASSDAWDSYNEQFF. CDR3 DNA sequence: TGTGCCAGCAGTGACGCCTGGGACAGCTACAATGAGCAGTTCTTC.

Only a few counts were recorded for this clonotype. The V and J genes are TRBV3-1 and TRBJ2-4; TRBD2 matches 12 bases. This CDR3 spans 19 amino acids. Germline CDR1 is LGHDT and CDR2 is YNNKEL (reference sequence). The ends lost 2 bases at V and 1 base at J; junction bases unmatched: 9. The DNA of the CDR3 is TGTGCCAGCAGCCAATTGCCTTCGGGACTAGCGGGTGCCAAAAACATTCAGTACTTC. It specifies CASSQLPSGLAGAKNIQYF.

This chain uses TRBV4-2 with TRBJ2-5, with 11 nucleotides matching TRBD2. The CDR3 covers 16 residues. Germline V gene sequence: CDR1 LGHNA, CDR2 YNFKEQ. Trimming removed 1 base from V and 11 bases from J; junction bases left unmatched: 12. Here the CDR3 DNA reads TGTGCCAGCAGCCAAGGGTCCGGGACTAGCGGTAATGAGCAGTACTTC. Translating it yields CASSQGSGTSGNEQYF.

This clonotype was detected a few times. The CDR3 protein is CASSSGTREAEQFF. CDR3 sequence (DNA): TGTGCCAGCAGTTCCGGGACCCGTGAAGCTGAGCAGTTCTTC. V gene TRBV2 combines with J gene TRBJ2-1; D assignment may be TRBD1 or TRBD2 (5 bases each). This CDR3 comprises 14 residues. Deletions cut 5 bases from V and 9 bases from J, with 17 bases between. Germline loops: CDR1 SNHLY, CDR2 FYNNEI.

This chain connects TRBV10-3 to TRBJ2-3, with 7 bases matching TRBD2. Trimming removed 10 bases from V and 2 bases from J; junction bases left unmatched: 9. Germline V gives CDR1 ENHRY, CDR2 SYGVKD. The CDR3 is 14 residues long. CDR3 loop: CATRRESSTDTQYF. CDR3 sequence (DNA): TGTGCCACCCGGCGGGAGAGCTCCACAGATACGCAGTATTTT.

This clonotype showed up just a few times. Here the CDR3 DNA reads TGTGCCAGCAGGAGGGGGGGAAATTCACCCCTCCACTTT. It specifies CASRRGGNSPLHF. This chain uses TRBV6-5 with TRBJ1-6, with D possibly TRBD1 on 6 matching bases. Per the germline V gene, CDR1 is MNHEY and CDR2 is SVGAGI. Trimming left V 6 bases short and J 7 bases short, with 10 bases between. The CDR3 loop spans 13 amino acids.

The genes are TRBV7-3 and TRBJ2-7; no clear D. The germline V gene has CDR1 SGHTA and CDR2 FQGTGA. The CDR3 runs to 14 residues. Trimming pared 4 bases from V and 0 bases from J, leaving 10 bases between. The CDR3 loop is CASSYGLSSYEQYF. CDR3 sequence (DNA): TGTGCCAGCAGCTACGGTCTGTCCTCCTACGAGCAGTACTTC.

There are many counts of this clonotype. The rearrangement joins TRBV9 to TRBJ2-3; tentatively, D is TRBD2 (6 bases). The CDR3 contains 13 residues. The germline V gene has CDR1 SGDLS and CDR2 YYNGEE. V shed 4 bases and J shed 5 bases, with 11 bases lying between them. CDR3 bases: TGTGCCAGCAGCCTAAGACTAGAAGATACGCAGTATTTT. Encoded protein: CASSLRLEDTQYF.

The chain recombines TRBV29-1 with TRBJ2-1, with TRBD2 as a possible D gene (6 bases). Germline lookup yields CDR1 SQVTM and CDR2 ANQGSEA. The CDR3 loop spans 14 amino acids. The V and J ends lost 6 bases and 10 bases respectively, with 22 bases between them. The CDR3 sequence is CSVGRKSAPYEQFF. In nucleotides, the CDR3 is TGCAGCGTCGGGAGAAAGTCCGCCCCCTACGAGCAGTTCTTC.

The chain links TRBV7-2 to TRBJ1-2; 7 bases match TRBD1. CDR3 length: 13 amino acids. Germline CDR1 is SGHTA and CDR2 is FQGNSA. V was clipped by 3 bases and J by 5 bases; unmatched bases: 3. The chain's CDR3 is CASSFGTVYGYTF. The CDR3 coding sequence is TGTGCCAGCAGCTTCGGGACAGTGTATGGCTACACCTTC.

The chain uses TRBV11-2 and TRBJ2-1; D possibly corresponds to TRBD2 (5 bases). Germline V gene lookup returns CDR1 SGHAT and CDR2 FQNNGV. The V end lost 8 bases, the J end lost 4 bases, and 21 bases lay between the germline ends. There are 16 residues in the CDR3. The CDR3 DNA sequence: TGTGCCAGCTTTTCGGGGAACTCGAGGGCATACAATGAGCAGTTCTTC. Translating gives CASFSGNSRAYNEQFF.

The rearrangement links TRBV20-1 to TRBJ2-3, with TRBD2 identical over 9 bases. Germline assignment: CDR1 DFQATT and CDR2 SNEGSKA (reference sequence). J lost 4 bases, V lost 6 bases, and 11 bases had no gene match. The CDR3 length is 15 residues. CDR3 protein: CSASSSGEVADTQYF. The CDR3 nucleotides read TGCAGTGCGTCTTCTAGCGGGGAAGTTGCAGATACGCAGTATTTT.

In its sample, this clonotype was seen a few times. The rearrangement links TRBV12-3 or TRBV12-4 to TRBJ1-2; D possibly corresponds to TRBD1 (5 bases). V lost 7 bases and J lost 4, with 13 bases in between. There are 13 residues in the CDR3. The CDR3 DNA reads TGTGCCAGCACCGAGACAGCCGCCTATGGCTACACCTTC. This encodes CASTETAAYGYTF.

This clonotype occurred many times. J is TRBJ2-3 and V is TRBV20-1; 8 nucleotides line up with TRBD2. Unmatched junction bases numbered 5, after V lost 4 bases and J lost 2 bases. The CDR3 loop spans 14 amino acids. The germline V gene encodes CDR1 DFQATT and CDR2 SNEGSKA (reference sequence). The CDR3 DNA reads TGCAGTGCTATAACTAGCGGTAACACAGATACGCAGTATTTT. This encodes CSAITSGNTDTQYF.

A remark on this clonotype: The junction departs from germline at one end; a sequencing error may be responsible. V and J are TRBV16 and TRBJ2-3; TRBD2 aligns across 8 bases. Germline V gene data show CDR1 as KGHSY and CDR2 as FQNENV. The CDR3 runs to 20 residues. The CDR3 nucleotides are TGTGCCAGCAGCGCCTTGCGAGCGGGGGCCTCTATGTCTAGCACAGATGCGCAGTATTTT. Protein: CASSALRAGASMSSTDAQYF.